The 24 T cell receptor beta chains listed next were all sequenced from one sample in a study of cytomegalovirus exposure and HLA in healthy donors. 13 Jbeta primers and 60 Vbeta primers were used for the PCR. Sequencing was performed with immunoSEQ multiplex PCR; in TCRdb, only in-frame clones are kept and a portion is missing. The top ten clones hold more than 5% of a sample with some 40,000 clones, roughly 50% of them seen once. The sample comprised PBMCs. The receptors shown here come from a woman in her forties in good health and CMV-seropositive.

The V call is TRBV30, the J call TRBJ1-1; D remains unclear. Germline CDR1 and CDR2: GTSNPN and SVGIG (reference sequence). The V end was cut by 0 bases, the J end by 1 base, with 9 bases between. The CDR3 loop spans 14 amino acids. CDR3 sequence: CAWSVLAGNTEAFF. CDR3 coding DNA: TGTGCCTGGAGTGTATTGGCGGGGAACACTGAAGCTTTCTTT.

This chain uses TRBV4-2 with TRBJ1-4, with D possibly matching TRBD1 (6 bases). This CDR3 comprises 16 residues. Trimming took off 4 bases at V and 0 bases at J, with 12 bases between the two ends. Germline values: CDR1 LGHNA, CDR2 YNFKEQ. The CDR3 DNA reads as TGTGCCAGCAGCCCCGGGACACTATCAACTAATGAAAAACTGTTTTTT. Residues: CASSPGTLSTNEKLFF.

The chain has TRBV4-1 and TRBJ2-7, with D possibly matching TRBD1 (6 bases). CDR1 is MGHRA, CDR2 YSYEKL, per germline. V was cut by 1 base and J by 3 bases, with 13 bases left in between. CDR3 size: 15 residues. CDR3 residues: CASSQGPGQHYEQYF. The CDR3 DNA follows: TGCGCCAGCAGCCAAGGCCCGGGACAACACTACGAGCAGTACTTC.

This chain links TRBV6-4 with TRBJ2-1; TRBD2 agrees at 11 bases. The CDR3 consists of 15 residues. CDR1 and CDR2 (germline): MRHNA, SNTAGT. Germline trimming cut 3 bases from V and 5 bases from J; bases unmatched to any gene: 3. Written as DNA, the CDR3 is TGTGCCAGCAGTGAAACTAGCGGGGGCAACAATGAGCAGTTCTTC. It codes for CASSETSGGNNEQFF.

The rearrangement joins TRBV6-5 to TRBJ2-2, with a weak D call TRBD2 (7 bases). The CDR3 is 15 amino acids. Germline CDR1 reads MNHEY; CDR2 reads SVGAGI. Trimming left V 6 bases short and J 3 bases short, with 14 bases between. The CDR3 protein is CASRGAGAYTGELFF. The CDR3 region has the DNA TGTGCCAGCAGGGGGGCGGGGGCGTACACCGGGGAGCTGTTTTTT.

The chain recombines TRBV29-1 with TRBJ1-2; 8 bases fit TRBD1. Germline V gene data show CDR1 as SQVTM and CDR2 as ANQGSEA. This CDR3 has 11 amino acids. The V gene end was trimmed by 4 bases and the J gene end by 8 bases; junction bases not matched to a gene: 3. The CDR3 here is CSVVTGEGYTF. CDR3 nucleotide sequence: TGCAGCGTTGTGACAGGGGAAGGCTACACCTTC.

J is TRBJ1-5 and V is TRBV5-4; 8 nucleotides align to TRBD1. Trimming at V came to 3 bases and at J to 5 bases, leaving 4 bases not matched to a gene. Per germline, CDR1 SGHNT and CDR2 YYREEE (reference sequence). There are 14 residues in the CDR3. The CDR3 region is CASSSGTGHQPQHF. CDR3 in DNA: TGTGCCAGCAGCTCCGGGACAGGCCATCAGCCCCAGCATTTT.

This clone was recorded a few times. The chain couples TRBV9 to TRBJ2-5; D is possibly TRBD2 (5 bases). Germline V lookup: CDR1 SGDLS, CDR2 YYNGEE. V lost 0 bases and J lost 5, with 17 bases in between. CDR3 length: 16 amino acids. The CDR3 reads CASSVGAGGGFETQYF. The CDR3 nucleotides are TGTGCCAGCAGCGTAGGGGCCGGTGGAGGTTTCGAGACCCAGTACTTC.

The rearrangement uses TRBV2 and TRBJ1-2, with D possibly TRBD1 on 5 matching bases. The germline V gene has CDR1 SNHLY and CDR2 FYNNEI. Trimming took 6 bases from V and 7 from J, leaving 12 bases between them. The CDR3 runs 12 residues. The CDR3 here is CASSMWGGGYTF. DNA for the CDR3: TGTGCCAGCAGCATGTGGGGGGGTGGCTACACCTTC.

This clone was seen a handful of times. The rearrangement links TRBV5-1 to TRBJ2-5, with 11 bases lining up with TRBD2. The germline CDR1 and CDR2 sequences are SGHRS and YFSETQ. CDR3 length: 17 residues. V dropped 2 bases and J dropped 2; count of bases not matched to a gene: 8. The chain's CDR3 is CASSFGLAGILQETQYF. The CDR3 DNA is TGCGCCAGCAGCTTCGGACTAGCGGGTATCCTTCAAGAGACCCAGTACTTC.

This chain links TRBV2 with TRBJ1-6, with 9 bases identical to TRBD1. The CDR3 consists of 15 residues. CDR1 and CDR2 (germline): SNHLY, FYNNEI. J gave up 5 bases and V 7 bases, and 6 bases lay outside the gene matches. The CDR3 sequence is CASTLDRGDNSPLHF. In DNA, the CDR3 is TGTGCCAGCACCTTGGACAGGGGAGATAATTCACCCCTCCACTTT.

The rearrangement uses TRBV13 and TRBJ2-7; D might be TRBD1 (6 bases). The CDR3 consists of 16 residues. Per the germline V gene, CDR1 is PRHDT and CDR2 is FYEKMQ (reference sequence). V lost 5 bases and J lost 0, with 17 bases in between. The CDR3 nucleotides are TGTGCCAGCAGCCCCCCAGGGGTAGGGACCTCCTACGAGCAGTACTTC. Translating gives CASSPPGVGTSYEQYF.

This clone was picked up a small number of times. The V and J genes are TRBV4-1 and TRBJ2-7; TRBD1 agrees at 10 bases. Per the germline V gene, CDR1 is MGHRA and CDR2 is YSYEKL. The CDR3 loop spans 15 amino acids. V gave up 4 bases and J gave up 7 bases; unmatched junction bases: 10. CDR3 amino acids: CASSPWTGGGREQYF. DNA of the CDR3: TGCGCCAGCAGCCCCTGGACAGGGGGGGGGCGGGAGCAGTACTTC.

This clone was seen more than once but under ten times. This chain links TRBV10-1 with TRBJ1-2; TRBD1 matches at 8 bases. Germline CDR1 WNHNN, CDR2 SYGVQD (reference sequence). V shed 6 bases and J 10 bases; nucleotides not matched to a gene: 13. The CDR3 is 14 amino acids. Here the CDR3 DNA reads TGCGCCAGCAGAGGCTGTGAGACAGGGGAGACCTACACCTTC. Protein sequence: CASRGCETGETYTF.

This clone has just a few counts. V and J are TRBV4-2 and TRBJ2-1; TRBD1 is a possible D gene (5 bases). The germline V gene encodes CDR1 LGHNA and CDR2 YNFKEQ. This CDR3 has 15 amino acids. V was pared by 0 bases and J by 2 bases, with 8 bases between. The CDR3 loop is CASSQETGAYNEQFF. DNA of the CDR3: TGTGCCAGCAGCCAAGAAACAGGCGCCTACAATGAGCAGTTCTTC.

The V call is TRBV5-1, the J call TRBJ2-7, with D maybe TRBD2 (6 bases). The CDR3 spans 13 residues. CDR1 SGHRS and CDR2 YFSETQ come from the germline V gene. V was clipped by 3 bases and J by 0 bases, with 7 bases between them. In DNA form, the CDR3 reads TGCGCCAGCAGCTCCGGGAGCTCCTACGAGCAGTACTTC. Protein: CASSSGSSYEQYF.

V gene TRBV6-1 combines with J gene TRBJ1-2; no clear D. Trimming removed 1 base at V and 0 bases at J, with 12 bases between. Germline-derived CDR1 and CDR2 are MNHNS and SASEGT. This CDR3 is built from 16 residues. The CDR3 nucleotides read TGTGCCAGCAGTGAAGGCTGGGCAGGCGCTAACTATGGCTACACCTTC. Protein sequence: CASSEGWAGANYGYTF.

V gene TRBV5-6 combines with J gene TRBJ1-6; D remains unclear. Between the trimmed V and J ends, which lost 4 bases and 7 bases, there was a span of 9 bases. Germline CDR1 SGHDT, CDR2 YYEEEE. CDR3 length: 13 residues. This chain's CDR3 is CASSAYSNSPLHF. In DNA form, the CDR3 reads TGTGCCAGCAGCGCCTACTCAAATTCACCCCTCCACTTT.

The genes are TRBV29-1 and TRBJ2-3; no definite D call. Germline CDR1 is SQVTM and CDR2 is ANQGSEA. The V end lost 0 bases, the J end lost 2 bases, and 9 bases lay between the germline ends. The CDR3 totals 14 residues. The CDR3 bases are TGCAGCGTTGAAGAAGGAGCGCCCACAGATACGCAGTATTTT. Residues: CSVEEGAPTDTQYF.

This clone was observed a few times. V usage is TRBV6-6 and J usage is TRBJ2-7, with D possibly being TRBD2 (5 bases). This CDR3 comprises 14 residues. From germline, CDR1 is MNHNY and CDR2 SVGAGI (reference sequence). V gave up 0 bases and J gave up 6 bases, with 12 bases separating them. CDR3 coding DNA: TGTGCCAGCAGTTACTCTAAACTGGCGGGCGAGCAGTACTTC. It codes for CASSYSKLAGEQYF.

V and J are TRBV14 and TRBJ1-1; tentatively, D is TRBD1 (5 bases). The germline CDR1 and CDR2 sequences are SGHDN and FVKESK. The CDR3 extends over 17 amino acids. The V gene lost 1 base and the J gene lost 2 bases, with 17 bases spanning the gap. The CDR3 loop is CASSQAQGLGPNTEAFF. The CDR3 nucleotides are TGTGCCAGCAGCCAAGCCCAGGGTTTGGGCCCAAACACTGAAGCTTTCTTT.

V and J are TRBV6-1 and TRBJ2-7, with 7 nucleotides matching TRBD2. Germline values: CDR1 MNHNS, CDR2 SASEGT. Trimming cost V 2 bases and J 3 bases; bases outside gene matches: 10. The CDR3 contains 16 residues. CDR3 DNA sequence: TGTGCCAGCAGTGAACGAGCCGGCAGGGAGGGCTACGAGCAGTACTTC. Amino acid sequence: CASSERAGREGYEQYF.

This clone was observed a handful of times. The rearrangement uses TRBV9 and TRBJ1-6; D call uncertain. This CDR3 is built from 14 residues. Trimming left V 4 bases short and J 5 bases short, with 10 bases between. Germline V gene data show CDR1 as SGDLS and CDR2 as YYNGEE. The DNA of the CDR3 is TGTGCCAGCAGCCTACCCACTCATAATTCACCCCTCCACTTT. It yields the protein CASSLPTHNSPLHF.

The chain combines TRBV12-5 with TRBJ1-5, with 10 positions matching TRBD1. CDR1 is LGHNT, CDR2 FRNRAP, per germline. Unmatched junction bases numbered 2, after V lost 10 bases and J lost 2 bases. The CDR3 consists of 13 residues. This CDR3 is CATGTGGNQPQHF. CDR3 coding DNA: TGTGCTACAGGGACAGGGGGCAATCAGCCCCAGCATTTT.